This entry lists 5 T cell receptor beta chains sequenced from one sample in a study of T-cell memory formation after mild COVID-19. MiXCR, applied by TCRdb to the 5' RACE reads, yields one record per CDR3 protein. The sample shows some 260,000 distinct CDR3 sequences, 16% of them seen only once. Input material: PBMCs or a T cell subset sorted from them (not recorded which). Receptors were obtained from a man aged 18 to 29 who had mild COVID-19 (a few samples of this study predate the infection). Cell type and time point are not known.

This clonotype appeared a few times. The J gene is TRBJ1-5, the V gene TRBV28; no firm D call. Germline CDR1 MDHEN, CDR2 SYDVKM. V lost 7 bases to trimming and J lost 6 bases, with 10 bases between them. The CDR3 runs to 12 residues. This CDR3 reads CASTLIGQPQHF. The DNA for the CDR3 is TGTGCCAGCACCCTTATCGGTCAGCCCCAGCATTTT.

This clonotype turned up a few times. The V gene is TRBV29-1, the J gene TRBJ2-7; TRBD1 matches 11 bases. V shed 6 bases, J shed 0 bases, and the junction held 7 bases outside the gene matches. The CDR3 is 15 residues long. The germline CDR1 and CDR2 sequences are SQVTM and ANQGSEA. The CDR3 region is CSVTGTGGGSYEQYF. In DNA, the CDR3 is TGCAGCGTAACCGGGACAGGGGGTGGCTCCTACGAGCAGTACTTC.

This clonotype was detected only a few times. CDR3 sequence reads: CASRRTGARTKLFF. DNA for the CDR3: TGTGCCAGCAGACGGACAGGGGCGCGAACCAAACTGTTTTTT. The rearrangement uses TRBV6-5 and TRBJ1-4, with 9 bases that match TRBD1. CDR1 is MNHEY, CDR2 SVGAGI, per germline. With V trimmed by 6 bases and J by 11 bases, 10 bases remained unmatched. The CDR3 has 14 residues.

This clonotype was seen more than once but under ten times. The genes are TRBV20-1 and TRBJ2-5, with 10 bases aligning to TRBD1. Unmatched junction bases numbered 16, after V lost 5 bases and J lost 7 bases. From germline, CDR1 is DFQATT and CDR2 SNEGSKA (reference sequence). CDR3 length: 16 amino acids. This CDR3 reads CSARGTGVNPRGTQYF. The CDR3 DNA reads TGCAGTGCTCGCGGGACAGGGGTTAATCCAAGAGGGACCCAGTACTTC.

This clonotype has at least ten counts. The chain employs TRBV18 and TRBJ1-5; D is unresolved. Between the trimmed V and J ends, which lost 3 bases and 2 bases, there was a span of 11 bases. The germline V gene encodes CDR1 KGHSH and CDR2 LQKENI. The CDR3 has 15 residues. CDR3 loop: CASSPVPIGNQPQHF. The CDR3 nucleotides are TGTGCCAGCTCACCTGTACCTATTGGCAATCAGCCCCAGCATTTT.